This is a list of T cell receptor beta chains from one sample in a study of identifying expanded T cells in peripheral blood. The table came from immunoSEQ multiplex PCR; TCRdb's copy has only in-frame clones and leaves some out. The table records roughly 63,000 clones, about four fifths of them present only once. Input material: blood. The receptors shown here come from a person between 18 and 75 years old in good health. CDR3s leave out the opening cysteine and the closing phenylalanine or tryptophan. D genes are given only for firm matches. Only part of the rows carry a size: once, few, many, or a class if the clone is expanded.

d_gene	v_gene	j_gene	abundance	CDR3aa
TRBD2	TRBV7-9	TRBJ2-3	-	ASIAAGRSSDTQY
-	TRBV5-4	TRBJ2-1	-	ASRVAGTIYNEQF
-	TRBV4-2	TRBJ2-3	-	ASSQDFLQGGTDTQY
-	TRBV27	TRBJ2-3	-	ASSFARVNTQY
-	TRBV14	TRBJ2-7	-	ASSQVQGFSWQY
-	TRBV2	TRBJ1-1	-	ASSGGRYSDTEAF
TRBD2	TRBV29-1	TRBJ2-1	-	SARGTSDHNEQF
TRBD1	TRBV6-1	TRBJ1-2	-	ASSPGTGVGYGYT
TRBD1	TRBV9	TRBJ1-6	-	ASSVLGQGRDNSPLH
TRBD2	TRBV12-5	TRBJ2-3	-	ASGLTSGRLDTQY
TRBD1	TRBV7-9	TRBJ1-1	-	ASSSQGAVGAF
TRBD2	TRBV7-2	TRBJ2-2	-	ASSRSGITTNTGELF
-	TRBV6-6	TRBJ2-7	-	ASSYLVPNEQY
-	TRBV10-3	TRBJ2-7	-	AAGGPYEQY
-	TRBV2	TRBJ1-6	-	ASRQESIGSPLH
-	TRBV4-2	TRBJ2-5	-	ASSQDRGGYQETQY
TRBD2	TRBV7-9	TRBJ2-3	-	ASSSGRTSGSTDTQY
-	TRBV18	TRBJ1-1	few	ASSPRTLNTEAF
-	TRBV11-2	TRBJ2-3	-	ASSPTRGTDTQY
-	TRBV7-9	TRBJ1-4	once	ASSWSDSATNEKLF
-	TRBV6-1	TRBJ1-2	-	ASRHLDGDYGYT
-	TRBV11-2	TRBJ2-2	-	ASRIGALNTGELF
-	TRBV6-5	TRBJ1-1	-	ASRVTGTTEAF
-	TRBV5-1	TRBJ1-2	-	ASSLGQGNLRGYT
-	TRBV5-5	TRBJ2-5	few	ASRRDWAIQETQY
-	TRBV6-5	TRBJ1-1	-	ASSYTGQLNTEAF
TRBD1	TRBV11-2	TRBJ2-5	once	ASSRTGSMEETQY
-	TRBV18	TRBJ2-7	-	ASSPGSGSYEQY
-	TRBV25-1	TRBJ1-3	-	ASSVGGSGNTIY
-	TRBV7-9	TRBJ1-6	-	ASSPQPGYNSPLH
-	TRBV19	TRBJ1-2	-	ASSQDTGWYGYT
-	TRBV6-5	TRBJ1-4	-	ASKWATNEKLF
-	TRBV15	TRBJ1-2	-	ATSGAGASYGYT
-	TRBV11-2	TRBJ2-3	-	ASSLDRIGDTQY
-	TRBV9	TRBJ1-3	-	ASSVTPFSRIGNTIY
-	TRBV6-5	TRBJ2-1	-	ASSNSRLDYNEQF
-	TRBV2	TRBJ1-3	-	ASSSDSSGNTIY
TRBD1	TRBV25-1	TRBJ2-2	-	ASSDPDRVGLSTGELF
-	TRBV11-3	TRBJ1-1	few	ASSWEGATEAF
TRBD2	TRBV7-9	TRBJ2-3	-	ASSFELAGDTQY
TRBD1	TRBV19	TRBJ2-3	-	ASRRDRTDTQY
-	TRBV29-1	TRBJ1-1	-	SVKSGYTEAF
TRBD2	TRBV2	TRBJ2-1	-	ASSDSSGAQEQF
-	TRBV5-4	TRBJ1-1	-	ASSPGRGSPEAF
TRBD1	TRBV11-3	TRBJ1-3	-	ASSLGQGALIGYGNTIY
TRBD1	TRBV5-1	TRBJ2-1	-	ASTMLRTGVYNEQF
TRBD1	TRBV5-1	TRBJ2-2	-	ASSNWDSRSGELF
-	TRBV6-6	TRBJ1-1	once	ASSVPGAQGTEAF
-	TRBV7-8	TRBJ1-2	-	ASSPRDGYGYT
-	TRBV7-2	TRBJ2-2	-	ASSESRASTGELF
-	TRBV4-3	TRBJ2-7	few	ASSQDDGVREQY
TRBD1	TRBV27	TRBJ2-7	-	ASSTTGNPFDEQY
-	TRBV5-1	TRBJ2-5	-	ASSYGPQETQY
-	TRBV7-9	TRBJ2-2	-	ASSLVLGTGELF
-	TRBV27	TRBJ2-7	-	ASSSKAVGESYEQY
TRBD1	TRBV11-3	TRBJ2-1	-	ASSLGLGQGTYNEQF
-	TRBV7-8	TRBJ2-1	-	ASRLGGTPRANEQF